This TCR beta chain was sequenced in a study of technical replicates of blood from a handful of donors. Germline CDR1 and CDR2: MGHDK and SYGVNS. The CDR3 runs to 13 residues. V lost 8 bases, J lost 8 bases, and 18 bases lay in between. Sequenced by immunoSEQ multiplex PCR; TCRdb stores in-frame clones only, minus some. This sample has 80,000 or so clones, with roughly 94% found just once. This clonotype was obtained from a human donor in good health. Specimen: T cells isolated from PBMCs. The chain recombines TRBV25-1 with TRBJ1-2; unclear D gene. Here the CDR3 DNA reads TGTGCCAGCCTTCGGGGAAGGCTAGACGGCTACACCTTC. Protein sequence: CASLRGRLDGYTF.